Listed below are T cell receptor beta chains from one sample, sequenced in a study of T cell responses to AZD1222 COVID-19 vaccine. Using immunoSEQ multiplex PCR, the repertoire was profiled, and TCRdb retains in-frame clones only, with some absent. The sample has approximately 150,000 clones, 90% seen once. The sequenced sample was peripheral blood, obtained 28 days after the second AZD1222 dose. The source of these receptors is an adult who received the AZD1222 COVID-19 vaccine. CDR3s include the opening cysteine and the closing phenylalanine or tryptophan. D genes are given only for firm matches. The size entry is marked missing in some rows and otherwise reads once, few, many or a size class.

v_call: TRBV3-1/TRBV3-2; cdr3_length: 16; j_call: TRBJ2-1; d_call: -; clone_size: -; cdr3_aa: CASSRASFGRYNEQFF; cdr3_nt: TGTGCCAGCAGTCGTGCGAGTTTCGGACGCTACAATGAGCAGTTCTTC
v_call: TRBV18; cdr3_length: 17; j_call: TRBJ1-6; d_call: TRBD1; clone_size: -; cdr3_aa: CASSPIIPGQGNSPLHF; cdr3_nt: TGTGCCAGCTCACCGATAATTCCGGGACAGGGCAATTCACCCCTCCACTTT
v_call: TRBV24-1; cdr3_length: 12; j_call: TRBJ2-7; d_call: -; clone_size: -; cdr3_aa: CATSDFREEQYF; cdr3_nt: TGTGCCACCAGTGATTTCAGGGAGGAGCAGTACTTC
v_call: TRBV7-3; cdr3_length: 17; j_call: TRBJ1-2; d_call: TRBD1; clone_size: few; cdr3_aa: CASSQFAGTGGAEGYTF; cdr3_nt: TGTGCCAGCAGCCAATTCGCCGGGACAGGGGGCGCCGAGGGCTACACCTTC
v_call: TRBV5-1; cdr3_length: 15; j_call: TRBJ2-6; d_call: -; clone_size: -; cdr3_aa: CASSLAGSGANVLTF; cdr3_nt: TGCGCCAGCAGCTTGGCCGGCTCTGGGGCCAACGTCCTGACTTTC
v_call: TRBV19; cdr3_length: 16; j_call: TRBJ2-2; d_call: TRBD2; clone_size: -; cdr3_aa: CASSPGSGRYAGELFF; cdr3_nt: TGTGCCAGTAGCCCAGGGAGCGGGAGATACGCGGGGGAGCTGTTTTTT
v_call: TRBV18; cdr3_length: 14; j_call: TRBJ1-6; d_call: -; clone_size: -; cdr3_aa: CASSPRTDSSPLHF; cdr3_nt: TGTGCCAGCTCACCGCGGACAGACAGTTCACCCCTCCACTTT
v_call: TRBV6-2/TRBV6-3; cdr3_length: 16; j_call: TRBJ1-6; d_call: TRBD1; clone_size: -; cdr3_aa: CASSYFATGNNSPLHF; cdr3_nt: TGTGCCAGCAGTTACTTCGCGACAGGGAATAATTCACCCCTCCACTTT
v_call: TRBV6-1; cdr3_length: 15; j_call: TRBJ2-2; d_call: TRBD2; clone_size: -; cdr3_aa: CASSEEVSGGGELFF; cdr3_nt: TGTGCCAGCAGTGAAGAAGTTAGCGGGGGCGGGGAGCTGTTTTTT
v_call: TRBV6-5; cdr3_length: 14; j_call: TRBJ1-2; d_call: -; clone_size: -; cdr3_aa: CASILDSANYGYTF; cdr3_nt: TGTGCCAGCATTCTGGACAGTGCTAACTATGGCTACACCTTC
v_call: TRBV3-1/TRBV3-2; cdr3_length: 13; j_call: TRBJ2-2; d_call: -; clone_size: -; cdr3_aa: CASSQDFGGELFF; cdr3_nt: TGTGCCAGCAGCCAAGACTTCGGCGGGGAGCTGTTTTTT
v_call: TRBV7-2; cdr3_length: 14; j_call: TRBJ2-5; d_call: -; clone_size: -; cdr3_aa: CASSLRPDQETQYF; cdr3_nt: TGTGCCAGCAGCTTAAGGCCAGACCAAGAGACCCAGTACTTC
v_call: TRBV30; cdr3_length: 13; j_call: TRBJ1-2; d_call: TRBD1; clone_size: -; cdr3_aa: CAYGQGIGEGYTF; cdr3_nt: TGTGCCTACGGACAGGGTATAGGAGAAGGCTACACCTTC
v_call: TRBV10-1; cdr3_length: 13; j_call: TRBJ2-7; d_call: -; clone_size: once; cdr3_aa: CASSTAASYEQYF; cdr3_nt: TGCGCCAGCAGTACAGCGGCCTCCTACGAGCAGTACTTC
v_call: TRBV6-4; cdr3_length: 15; j_call: TRBJ1-2; d_call: -; clone_size: -; cdr3_aa: CASSDSGLSNYGYTF; cdr3_nt: TGTGCCAGCAGTGACTCCGGACTATCGAACTATGGCTACACCTTC
v_call: TRBV5-1; cdr3_length: 14; j_call: TRBJ1-2; d_call: -; clone_size: -; cdr3_aa: CASSLAWYDYGYTF; cdr3_nt: TGCGCCAGCAGCTTAGCATGGTACGACTATGGCTACACCTTC
v_call: TRBV12-5; cdr3_length: 14; j_call: TRBJ2-3; d_call: TRBD2; clone_size: -; cdr3_aa: CASGLGLAGDTQYF; cdr3_nt: TGTGCTAGTGGTTTAGGACTAGCTGGAGATACGCAGTATTTT
v_call: TRBV13; cdr3_length: 14; j_call: TRBJ2-5; d_call: TRBD2; clone_size: -; cdr3_aa: CASSRRGEEETQYF; cdr3_nt: TGTGCCAGCAGCCGTCGGGGGGAAGAAGAGACCCAGTACTTC
v_call: TRBV28; cdr3_length: 16; j_call: TRBJ1-4; d_call: -; clone_size: once; cdr3_aa: CASSFVGGGMWEKLFF; cdr3_nt: TGTGCCAGCAGTTTTGTTGGCGGGGGCATGTGGGAAAAACTGTTTTTT
v_call: TRBV28; cdr3_length: 12; j_call: TRBJ1-2; d_call: -; clone_size: -; cdr3_aa: CASSQGGYGYTF; cdr3_nt: TGTGCCAGCAGTCAGGGAGGCTATGGCTACACCTTC
v_call: TRBV30; cdr3_length: 13; j_call: TRBJ1-4; d_call: -; clone_size: once; cdr3_aa: CAWKGGNGEKLFF; cdr3_nt: TGTGCCTGGAAGGGGGGGAATGGGGAAAAACTGTTTTTT
v_call: TRBV2; cdr3_length: 14; j_call: TRBJ1-3; d_call: -; clone_size: -; cdr3_aa: CASSVDSSGNTIYF; cdr3_nt: TGTGCCAGCAGTGTTGACAGCTCTGGAAACACCATATATTTT
v_call: TRBV7-2; cdr3_length: 15; j_call: TRBJ2-3; d_call: -; clone_size: few; cdr3_aa: CASSLAWGRGYTQYF; cdr3_nt: TGTGCCAGCAGCTTAGCTTGGGGGAGAGGTTATACGCAGTATTTT
v_call: TRBV3-1/TRBV3-2; cdr3_length: 14; j_call: TRBJ2-5; d_call: -; clone_size: -; cdr3_aa: CASSLRTMQETQYF; cdr3_nt: TGTGCCAGCAGCCTCAGGACTATGCAAGAGACCCAGTACTTC
v_call: TRBV9; cdr3_length: 15; j_call: TRBJ1-4; d_call: -; clone_size: -; cdr3_aa: CASSEGSSLSEKLFF; cdr3_nt: TGTGCCAGCAGCGAGGGGTCTAGCCTCAGTGAAAAACTGTTTTTT
v_call: TRBV5-4; cdr3_length: 13; j_call: TRBJ1-2; d_call: TRBD1; clone_size: -; cdr3_aa: CASSLAGGDGYTF; cdr3_nt: TGTGCCAGCAGCTTGGCAGGGGGGGATGGCTACACCTTC